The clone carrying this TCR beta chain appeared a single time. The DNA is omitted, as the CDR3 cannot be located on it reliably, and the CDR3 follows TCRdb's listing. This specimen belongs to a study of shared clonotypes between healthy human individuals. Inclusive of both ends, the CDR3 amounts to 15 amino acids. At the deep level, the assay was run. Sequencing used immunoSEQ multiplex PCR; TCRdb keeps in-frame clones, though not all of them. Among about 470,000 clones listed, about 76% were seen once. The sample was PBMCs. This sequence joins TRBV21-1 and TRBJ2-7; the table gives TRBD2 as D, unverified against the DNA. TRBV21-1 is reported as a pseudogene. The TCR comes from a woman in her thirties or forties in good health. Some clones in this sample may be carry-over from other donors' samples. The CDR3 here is CASSHVGSGIYEQYF.